This TCR beta chain stems from a study of cytomegalovirus exposure and HLA in healthy donors. Vbeta (60) and Jbeta (13) primers were used in the PCR. The table came from immunoSEQ multiplex PCR; TCRdb's copy has only in-frame clones and leaves some out. The table has some 200,000 clones, 65% to 85% seen once. This CDR3 has 15 residues. The ends lost 4 bases at V and 7 bases at J; junction bases unmatched: 6. CDR1 is SQVTM and CDR2 is ANQGSEA in the germline V gene. The sequencing input was PBMCs. The receptor comes from a man in his fifties or sixties in good health and CMV-seronegative. V is TRBV29-1 and J is TRBJ2-4; 14 bases align to TRBD2. Written as DNA, the CDR3 is TGCAGCGTTGCGGGACTAGCGGGAGTAGTGAACATTCAGTACTTC. As protein: CSVAGLAGVVNIQYF.